Here is one T cell receptor (beta chain) with its context. This record comes from a study of blood T cell repertoires in COVID-19. Study-level background: Specimens from acute and convalescent COVID-19 originated in the United States, Italy and Spain. T cells, B-cell-depleted T cells, or PBMCs provided the cDNA or gDNA that served as material.

In the original workflow: Reference gene primer amplification in the assay estimated nucleated cell counts. Data came from immunoSEQ multiplex PCR; TCRdb stores just in-frame clones and leaves some out. V and J calls and clone size follow that table, whereas D and trimming were derived from the DNA. The sample contains 120,000 or so clones, less than 90% of which appear only once. CDR3 length equals 13 residues. Germline CDR1 is GTSNPN and CDR2 is SVGIG (reference sequence). Trimming removed 4 bases at V and 7 bases at J, with 11 bases between. The TCR was taken from a man between 65 and 80 years old who had recovered from COVID-19. The V and J genes are TRBV30 and TRBJ1-6; a possible D gene is TRBD1 (6 bases). Specimen: peripheral blood. The CDR3 loop is CAWNTGNNSPLHF. Here the CDR3 DNA reads TGTGCCTGGAACACAGGGAACAATTCACCCCTCCACTTT. The full variable domain, rest sourced from reference TRBV30 and TRBJ1-6, is SQTIHQWPATLVQPVGSPLSLECTVEGTSNPNLYWYRQAAGRGLQLLFYSVGIGQISSEVPQNLSASRPQDRQFILSSKKLLLSDSGFYLCAWNTGNNSPLHFGNGTRLTVT.